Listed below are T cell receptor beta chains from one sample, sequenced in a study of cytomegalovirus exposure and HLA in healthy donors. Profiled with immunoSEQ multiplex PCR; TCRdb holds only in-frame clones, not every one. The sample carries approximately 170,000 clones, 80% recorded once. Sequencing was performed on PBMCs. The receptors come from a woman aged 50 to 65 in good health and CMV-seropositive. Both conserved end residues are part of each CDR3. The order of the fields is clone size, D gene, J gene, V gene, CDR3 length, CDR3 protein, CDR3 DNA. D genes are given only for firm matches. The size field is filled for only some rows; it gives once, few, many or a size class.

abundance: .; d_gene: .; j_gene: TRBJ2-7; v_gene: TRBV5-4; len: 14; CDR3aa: CASSVAYQTYEQYF; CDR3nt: TGTGCCAGCAGCGTAGCGTACCAGACCTACGAGCAGTACTTC
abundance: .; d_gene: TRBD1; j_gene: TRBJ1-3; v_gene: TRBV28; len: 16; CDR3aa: CASSAGQLHSGNTIYF; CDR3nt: TGTGCCAGCAGTGCGGGACAGCTACACTCTGGAAACACCATATATTTT
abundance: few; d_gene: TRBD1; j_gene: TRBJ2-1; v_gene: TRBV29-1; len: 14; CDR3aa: CSVDRTGTYNEQFF; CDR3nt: TGCAGCGTTGACAGGACAGGGACCTACAATGAGCAGTTCTTC
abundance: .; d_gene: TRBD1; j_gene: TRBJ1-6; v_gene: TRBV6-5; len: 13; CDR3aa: CASSGGRNSPLHF; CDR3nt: TGTGCCAGCTCAGGGGGTCGCAATTCACCCCTCCACTTT
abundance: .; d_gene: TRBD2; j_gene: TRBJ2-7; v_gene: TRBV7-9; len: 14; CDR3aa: CASSLGLADYEQYF; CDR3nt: TGTGCCAGCAGCTTAGGTCTAGCGGACTACGAGCAGTACTTC
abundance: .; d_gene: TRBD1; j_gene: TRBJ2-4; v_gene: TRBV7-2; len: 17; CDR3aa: CASSALSGQGANAIQYF; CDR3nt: TGTGCCAGCAGCGCCCTAAGCGGACAGGGGGCAAACGCCATTCAGTACTTC
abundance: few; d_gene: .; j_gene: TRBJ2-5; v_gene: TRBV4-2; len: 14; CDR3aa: CASSQDPGDETQYF; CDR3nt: TGTGCCAGCAGCCAAGATCCCGGGGATGAGACCCAGTACTTC
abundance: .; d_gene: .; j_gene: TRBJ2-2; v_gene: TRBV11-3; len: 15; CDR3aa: CASSLRAGGTGELFF; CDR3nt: TGTGCCAGCAGCTTACGGGCAGGAGGGACCGGGGAGCTGTTTTTT
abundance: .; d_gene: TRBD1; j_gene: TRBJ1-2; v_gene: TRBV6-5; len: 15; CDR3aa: CASSSPGQSVYGYTF; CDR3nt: TGTGCCAGCAGTAGTCCGGGACAGTCGGTCTATGGCTACACCTTC
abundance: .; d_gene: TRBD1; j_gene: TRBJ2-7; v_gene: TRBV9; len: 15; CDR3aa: CASSDGDRPSYEQYF; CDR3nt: TGTGCCAGCAGCGACGGGGACAGGCCCTCCTACGAGCAGTACTTC
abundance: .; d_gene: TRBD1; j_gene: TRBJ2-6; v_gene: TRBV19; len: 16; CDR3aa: CASGGTGLSGANVLTF; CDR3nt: TGTGCCAGTGGGGGGACAGGCCTCTCTGGGGCCAACGTCCTGACTTTC
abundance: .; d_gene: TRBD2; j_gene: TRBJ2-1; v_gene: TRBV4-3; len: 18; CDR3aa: CASSQLVAGGGFGDEQFF; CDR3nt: TGCGCCAGCAGCCAATTGGTCGCCGGGGGAGGGTTCGGTGATGAGCAGTTCTTC
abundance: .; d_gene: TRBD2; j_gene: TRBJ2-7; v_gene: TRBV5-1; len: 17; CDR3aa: CASSDGLAGSTNYEQYF; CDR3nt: TGCGCCAGCAGTGACGGACTAGCGGGCTCAACTAACTACGAGCAGTACTTC
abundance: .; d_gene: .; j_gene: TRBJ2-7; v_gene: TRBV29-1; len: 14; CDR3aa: CSGGHAGAKGEQYF; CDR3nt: TGCAGCGGAGGGCACGCGGGCGCGAAGGGCGAGCAGTACTTC
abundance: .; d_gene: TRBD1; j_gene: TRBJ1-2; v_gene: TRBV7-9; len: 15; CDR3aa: CASSGGTGDNYGYTF; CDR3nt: TGTGCCAGCAGCGGCGGGACAGGGGACAACTATGGCTACACCTTC
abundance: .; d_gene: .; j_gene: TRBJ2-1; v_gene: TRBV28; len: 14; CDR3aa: CASSPGRRGDEQFF; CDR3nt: TGTGCCAGCAGCCCCGGTCGGCGCGGGGATGAGCAGTTCTTC
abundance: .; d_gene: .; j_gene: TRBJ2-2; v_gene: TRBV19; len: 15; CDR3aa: CASSLQGTGTGELFF; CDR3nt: TGTGCCAGTAGTTTACAGGGGACTGGCACCGGGGAGCTGTTTTTT
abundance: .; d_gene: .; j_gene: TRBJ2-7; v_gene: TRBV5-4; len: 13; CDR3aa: CASSFGSSYEQYF; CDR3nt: TGTGCCAGCAGCTTCGGGAGCTCCTACGAGCAGTACTTC
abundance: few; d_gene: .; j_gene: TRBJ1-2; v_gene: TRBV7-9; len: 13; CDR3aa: CASSGGTAYGYTF; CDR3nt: TGTGCCAGCAGCGGAGGGACCGCCTATGGCTACACCTTC
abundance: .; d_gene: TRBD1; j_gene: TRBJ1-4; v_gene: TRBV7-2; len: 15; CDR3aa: CASSDLGTGHEKLFF; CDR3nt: TGTGCCAGCAGCGACCTCGGGACAGGGCATGAAAAACTGTTTTTT
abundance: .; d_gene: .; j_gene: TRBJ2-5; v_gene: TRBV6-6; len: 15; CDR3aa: CASKTIQVYQETQYF; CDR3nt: TGTGCCAGCAAGACCATCCAGGTGTACCAAGAGACCCAGTACTTC
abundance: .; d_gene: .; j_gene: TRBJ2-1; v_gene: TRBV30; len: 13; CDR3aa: CALLRSGFHEQFF; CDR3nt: TGTGCCTTACTTAGATCGGGGTTCCATGAGCAGTTCTTC
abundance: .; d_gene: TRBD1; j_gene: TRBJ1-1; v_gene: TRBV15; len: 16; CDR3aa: CATSRDLTGEYTEAFF; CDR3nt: TGTGCCACCAGCAGAGATCTGACAGGGGAGTACACTGAAGCTTTCTTT
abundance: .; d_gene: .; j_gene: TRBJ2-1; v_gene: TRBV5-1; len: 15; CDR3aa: CASSLGQGGHNEQFF; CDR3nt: TGCGCCAGCAGCTTGGGGCAGGGGGGACACAATGAGCAGTTCTTC
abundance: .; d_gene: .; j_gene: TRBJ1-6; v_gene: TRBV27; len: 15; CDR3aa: CASSLRKAGNSPLHF; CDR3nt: TGTGCCAGCAGTTTACGAAAAGCGGGTAATTCACCCCTCCACTTT
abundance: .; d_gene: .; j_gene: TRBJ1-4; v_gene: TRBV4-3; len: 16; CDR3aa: CASSQVTRGPYEKLFF; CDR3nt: TGCGCCAGCAGCCAAGTTACGCGGGGGCCCTATGAAAAACTGTTTTTT
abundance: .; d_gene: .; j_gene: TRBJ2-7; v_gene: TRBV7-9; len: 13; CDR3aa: CASSLAGVYEQYF; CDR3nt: TGTGCCAGCAGCTTAGCAGGAGTCTACGAGCAGTACTTC
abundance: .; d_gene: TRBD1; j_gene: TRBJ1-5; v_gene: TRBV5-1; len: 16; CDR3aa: CASSTFPGQGSQPQHF; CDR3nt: TGCGCCAGCAGCACCTTTCCGGGACAGGGGAGTCAGCCCCAGCATTTT
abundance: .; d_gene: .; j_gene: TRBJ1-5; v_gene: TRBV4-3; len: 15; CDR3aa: CASSQVHGNNQPQHF; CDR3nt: TGCGCCAGCAGCCAAGTTCACGGGAATAATCAGCCCCAGCATTTT
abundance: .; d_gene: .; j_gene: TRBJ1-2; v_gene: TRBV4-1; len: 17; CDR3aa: CASSPPKSPEANYGYTF; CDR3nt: TGCGCCAGCAGCCCCCCAAAGTCTCCGGAGGCTAACTATGGCTACACCTTC
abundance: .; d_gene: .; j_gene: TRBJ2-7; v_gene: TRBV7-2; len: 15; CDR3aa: CASSLFLAMSYEQYF; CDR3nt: TGTGCCAGCAGCTTATTCCTAGCAATGAGCTACGAGCAGTACTTC
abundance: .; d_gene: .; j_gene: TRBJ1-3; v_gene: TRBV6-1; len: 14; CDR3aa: CASRDGRAGNTIYF; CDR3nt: TGTGCCAGCAGGGATGGCAGGGCTGGAAACACCATATATTTT
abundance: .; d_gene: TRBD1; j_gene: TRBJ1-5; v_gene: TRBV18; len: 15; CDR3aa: CASSPGTGYNQPQHF; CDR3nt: TGTGCCAGCTCACCCGGGACAGGGTACAATCAGCCCCAGCATTTT
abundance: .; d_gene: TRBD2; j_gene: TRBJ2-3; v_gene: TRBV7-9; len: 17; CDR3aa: CASSFLAGQTSTDTQYF; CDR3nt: TGTGCCAGCAGCTTCCTAGCGGGGCAAACTAGCACAGATACGCAGTATTTT
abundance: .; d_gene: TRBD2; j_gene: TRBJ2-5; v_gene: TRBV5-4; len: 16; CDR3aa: CASSFGTSGLQETQYF; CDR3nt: TGTGCCAGCAGCTTCGGGACTAGCGGTCTCCAAGAGACCCAGTACTTC
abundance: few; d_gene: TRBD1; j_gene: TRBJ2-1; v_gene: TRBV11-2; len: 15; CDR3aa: CASSGDRGSYNEQFF; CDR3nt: TGTGCCAGCAGCGGAGACAGGGGGTCCTACAATGAGCAGTTCTTC
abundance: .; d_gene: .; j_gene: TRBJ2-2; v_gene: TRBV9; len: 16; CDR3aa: CASSALESANTGELFF; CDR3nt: TGTGCCAGCAGCGCCTTGGAGAGCGCTAACACCGGGGAGCTGTTTTTT
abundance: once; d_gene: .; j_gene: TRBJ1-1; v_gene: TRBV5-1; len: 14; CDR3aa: CASSPFGQGTEAFF; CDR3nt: TGCGCCAGCAGCCCCTTCGGCCAGGGGACTGAAGCTTTCTTT
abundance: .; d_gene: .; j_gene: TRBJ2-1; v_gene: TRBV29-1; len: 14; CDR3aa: CSGSIGGEDNEQFF; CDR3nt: TGCAGCGGAAGTATAGGGGGAGAGGACAATGAGCAGTTCTTC
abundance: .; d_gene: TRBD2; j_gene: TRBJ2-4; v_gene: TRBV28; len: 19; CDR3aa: CASSGGRGLAGVVKNIQYF; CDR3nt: TGTGCCAGCAGTGGGGGTCGGGGACTAGCGGGAGTGGTAAAAAACATTCAGTACTTC
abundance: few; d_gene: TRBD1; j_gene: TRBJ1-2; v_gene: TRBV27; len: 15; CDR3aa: CASSFTGGADYGYTF; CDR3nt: TGTGCCAGCAGTTTCACAGGGGGCGCCGACTATGGCTACACCTTC
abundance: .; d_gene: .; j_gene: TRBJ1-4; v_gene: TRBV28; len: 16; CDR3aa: CASSSLSTRTNEKLFF; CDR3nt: TGTGCCAGCAGTTCCCTATCAACCCGAACTAATGAAAAACTGTTTTTT
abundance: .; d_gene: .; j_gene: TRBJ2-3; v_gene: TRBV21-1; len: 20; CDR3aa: CASSKSRKWDRGPNTDTQYF; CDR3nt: TGTGCCAGCAGCAAATCTCGCAAATGGGACAGGGGACCCAACACAGATACGCAGTATTTT
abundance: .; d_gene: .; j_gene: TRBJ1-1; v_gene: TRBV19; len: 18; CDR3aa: CATIKNTLETDGNTEAFF; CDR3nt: TGTGCCACCATCAAGAATACACTAGAGACGGACGGAAACACTGAAGCTTTCTTT
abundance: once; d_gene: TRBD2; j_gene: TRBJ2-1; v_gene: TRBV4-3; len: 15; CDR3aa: CASSQSGTRGHEQFF; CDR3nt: TGCGCCAGCAGCCAATCCGGGACTAGAGGGCACGAGCAGTTCTTC
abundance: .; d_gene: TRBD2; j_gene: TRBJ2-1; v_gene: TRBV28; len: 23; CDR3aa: CASSATGLAGGPSILGAGNEQFF; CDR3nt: TGTGCCAGCAGTGCGACGGGACTAGCGGGAGGGCCGTCGATATTAGGTGCGGGCAATGAGCAGTTCTTC
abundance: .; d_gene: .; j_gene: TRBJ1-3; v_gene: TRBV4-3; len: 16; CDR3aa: CASSQAPAGSGNTIYF; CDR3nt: TGCGCCAGCAGCCAAGCTCCGGCAGGGTCAGGAAACACCATATATTTT